This T cell receptor beta chain was recovered during a study of blood T cell repertoires in COVID-19. About the research overall: COVID-19 samples from acute and convalescent phases originated in the United States, Italy and Spain. T cells, B-cell-depleted T cells, or PBMCs supplied cDNA or gDNA.

TCRdb's table, derived via immunoSEQ multiplex PCR, lists solely in-frame clones and lacks some. The profile shows 250,000 or so clones, 90% of them singletons. Patients of the Seattle cohort, enrolled during active infection, were followed longitudinally. The receptor was derived from a woman aged 55-70 years with COVID-19, enrolled during active disease. The sequencing input was peripheral blood.

In DNA form, the CDR3 reads TGTGCCAGCAGCCCACTAGCGGGGGCTTCAGATACGCAGTATTTT. Protein product: CASSPLAGASDTQYF. J is TRBJ2-3 and V is TRBV6-5; 11 positions match TRBD2. With V trimmed by 6 bases and J by 4 bases, 6 bases remained unmatched. Germline assignment: CDR1 MNHEY and CDR2 SVGAGI. The CDR3 has 15 amino acids.